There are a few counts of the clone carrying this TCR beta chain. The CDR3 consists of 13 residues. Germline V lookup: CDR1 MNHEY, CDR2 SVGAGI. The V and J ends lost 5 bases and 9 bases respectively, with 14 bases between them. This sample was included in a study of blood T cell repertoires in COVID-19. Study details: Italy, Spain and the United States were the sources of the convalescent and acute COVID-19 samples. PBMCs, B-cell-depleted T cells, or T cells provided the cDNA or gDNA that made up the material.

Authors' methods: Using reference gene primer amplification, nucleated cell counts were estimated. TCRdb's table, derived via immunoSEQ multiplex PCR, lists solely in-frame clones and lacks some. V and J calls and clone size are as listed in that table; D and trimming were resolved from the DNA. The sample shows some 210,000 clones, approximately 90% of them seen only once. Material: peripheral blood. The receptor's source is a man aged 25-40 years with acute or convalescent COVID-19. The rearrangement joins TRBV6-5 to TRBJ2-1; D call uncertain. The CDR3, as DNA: TGTGCCAGCAGTCCCATCCAGTCTCCTGAGCAGTTCTTC. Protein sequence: CASSPIQSPEQFF.